These T cell receptor beta chains were read from a single sample in a study of long-term antiretroviral therapy in people with HIV. Repertoires were generated with immunoSEQ multiplex PCR, while TCRdb's copy carries only in-frame clones and drops some. The sample contains approximately 17,000 clones, about three quarters of which appear only once. The material was unsorted PBMCs, obtained 2.1 years before starting antiretroviral therapy. These receptors all come from a young man with HIV. Each CDR3 is given with its conserved first and last residue. The D gene is left open where the match is weak. The size of a clone is reported for some rows only, either as once, few or many, or as a class for expanded clones.

V	J	D	size	CDR3	DNA
TRBV5-5	TRBJ1-1	NA	NA	CASKRGTEAFF	TGTGCCAGCAAGAGGGGGACTGAAGCTTTCTTT
TRBV6-5	TRBJ1-3	TRBD1	NA	CASSYGTEPSGNTIYF	TGTGCCAGCAGTTACGGGACAGAACCTTCTGGAAACACCATATATTTT
TRBV6-1	TRBJ2-1	NA	NA	CASSGSGTRFNEQFF	TGTGCCAGCAGTGGCTCCGGGACCCGCTTTAATGAGCAGTTCTTC
TRBV5-4	TRBJ2-3	NA	NA	CASSLGATGTQYF	TGTGCCAGCAGCTTGGGGGCAACGGGTACGCAGTATTTT
TRBV28	TRBJ2-7	TRBD2	NA	CASSLVGGPMYEQYF	TGTGCCAGCAGTTTGGTGGGAGGGCCAATGTACGAGCAGTACTTC
TRBV27	TRBJ2-7	TRBD1	NA	CASSLRGSYEQYF	TGTGCCAGCAGCCTCAGGGGGTCCTACGAGCAGTACTTC
TRBV5-6	TRBJ2-7	NA	NA	CASSGRGRSAYEQYF	TGTGCCAGCAGCGGCCGGGGACGGTCGGCTTACGAGCAGTACTTC
TRBV6-4	TRBJ1-1	NA	NA	CASSSGTENTEAFF	TGTGCCAGCAGTTCCGGGACCGAGAACACTGAAGCTTTCTTT
TRBV7-8	TRBJ2-2	NA	NA	CASSLGGDRELFF	TGTGCCAGCAGCTTAGGGGGGGACCGGGAGCTGTTTTTT
TRBV27	TRBJ2-5	TRBD2	NA	CASSSLSVSGGETQYF	TGTGCCAGCAGTTCCCTGTCGGTTAGCGGGGGTGAGACCCAGTACTTC
TRBV7-2	TRBJ1-1	NA	NA	CASSFSVIDTEAFF	TGTGCCAGCAGCTTTTCAGTCATCGACACTGAAGCTTTCTTT
TRBV6-5	TRBJ2-3	NA	NA	CASSYRAASSTDTQYF	TGTGCCAGCAGTTACCGAGCGGCCTCGAGCACAGATACGCAGTATTTT
TRBV6-4	TRBJ2-2	TRBD1	NA	CAKDRDPKAGELFF	TGTGCCAAAGACAGGGATCCTAAGGCCGGGGAGCTGTTTTTT
TRBV19	TRBJ1-5	TRBD1	NA	CASGDGQGGNQPQHF	TGTGCCAGTGGGGACGGACAGGGTGGCAATCAGCCCCAGCATTTT
TRBV25-1	TRBJ1-4	NA	NA	CASTSGATNEKLFF	TGTGCCAGCACCTCAGGCGCAACTAATGAAAAACTGTTTTTT
TRBV19	TRBJ1-5	NA	NA	CASSIGAQSNQPQHF	TGTGCCAGTAGTATCGGGGCGCAAAGCAATCAGCCCCAGCATTTT
TRBV29-1	TRBJ1-1	NA	NA	CSVRVVGTEAFF	TGCAGCGTGAGGGTGGTTGGCACTGAAGCTTTCTTT
TRBV29-1	TRBJ2-2	NA	NA	CSVRPPYPNTGELFF	TGCAGCGTTCGGCCACCTTACCCGAACACCGGGGAGCTGTTTTTT
TRBV4-2	TRBJ1-5	NA	few	CASSQELREQPQHF	TGTGCCAGCAGCCAAGAGTTGAGGGAACAGCCCCAGCATTTT
TRBV4-1	TRBJ2-7	TRBD1	few	CASSSGTGGYEQYF	TGCGCCAGCAGCTCCGGGACAGGGGGCTACGAGCAGTACTTC
TRBV7-8	TRBJ2-7	NA	once	CASSPPSLAYEQYF	TGTGCCAGCAGCCCGCCTAGCTTGGCCTACGAGCAGTACTTC
TRBV4-1	TRBJ2-7	NA	NA	CASEPGTQYEQYF	TGCGCCAGCGAGCCCGGGACTCAATACGAGCAGTACTTC
TRBV10-3	TRBJ1-6	TRBD1	medium-sized	CAISTGENSPLHF	TGTGCCATCAGCACAGGGGAAAATTCACCCCTCCACTTT
TRBV30	TRBJ1-5	TRBD1	medium-sized	CAWSTGTGIQPQHF	TGTGCCTGGAGTACCGGGACAGGGATCCAGCCCCAGCATTTT
TRBV19	TRBJ2-3	NA	NA	CASSTAGITRPDTQYF	TGTGCCAGTAGTACTGCAGGGATCACTCGGCCGGATACGCAGTATTTT
TRBV5-1	TRBJ1-6	NA	NA	CASSSVNNSPLHF	TGCGCCAGCAGCTCCGTAAATAATTCACCCCTCCACTTT
TRBV6-1	TRBJ2-2	TRBD1	NA	CASPPGTDTGELFF	TGTGCCAGCCCGCCCGGGACAGACACCGGGGAGCTGTTTTTT